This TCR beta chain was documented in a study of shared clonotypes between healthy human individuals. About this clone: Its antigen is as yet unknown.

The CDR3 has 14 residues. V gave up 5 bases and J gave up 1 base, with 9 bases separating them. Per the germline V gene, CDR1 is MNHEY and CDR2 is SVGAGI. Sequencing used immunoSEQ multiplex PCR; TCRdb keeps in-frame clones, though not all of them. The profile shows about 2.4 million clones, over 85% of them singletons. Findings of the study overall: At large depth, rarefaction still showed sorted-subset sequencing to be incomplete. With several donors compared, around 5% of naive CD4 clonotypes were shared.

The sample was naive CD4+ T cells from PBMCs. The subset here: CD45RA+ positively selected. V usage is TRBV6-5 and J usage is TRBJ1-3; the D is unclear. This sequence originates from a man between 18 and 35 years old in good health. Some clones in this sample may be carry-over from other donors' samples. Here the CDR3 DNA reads TGTGCCAGCAGTGGCCTATTATCTGGAAACACCATATATTTT. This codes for CASSGLLSGNTIYF.